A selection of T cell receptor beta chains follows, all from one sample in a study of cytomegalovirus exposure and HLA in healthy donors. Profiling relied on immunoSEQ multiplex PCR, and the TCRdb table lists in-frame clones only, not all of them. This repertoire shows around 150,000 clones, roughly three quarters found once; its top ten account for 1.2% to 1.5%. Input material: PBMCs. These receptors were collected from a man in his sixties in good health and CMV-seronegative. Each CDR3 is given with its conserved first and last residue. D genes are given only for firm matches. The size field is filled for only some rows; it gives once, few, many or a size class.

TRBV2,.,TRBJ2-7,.,TGTGCCAGCAGGAACCGGGACTCCAGCTCCTACGAGCAGTACTTC,CASRNRDSSSYEQYF
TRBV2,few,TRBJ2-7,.,TGTGCCAGCAGTGAAAGGGGCAGAGCCTACGAGCAGTACTTC,CASSERGRAYEQYF
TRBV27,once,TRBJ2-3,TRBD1,TGTGCCAGTCTACGCACCAGGGGGCCCACAGATACGCAGTATTTT,CASLRTRGPTDTQYF
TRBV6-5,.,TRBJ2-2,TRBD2,TGTGCCAGCAGTTACACTAGCGGGAGCTCCACCGGGGAGCTGTTTTTT,CASSYTSGSSTGELFF
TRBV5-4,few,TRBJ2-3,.,TGTGCCAGCAGCTCACTAGATTTTCGGCCAGATACGCAGTATTTT,CASSSLDFRPDTQYF
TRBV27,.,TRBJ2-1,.,TGTGCCAGCAGTTTATCTCACATTCTTGAGGGGCAGTTCTTC,CASSLSHILEGQFF
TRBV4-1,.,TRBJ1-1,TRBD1,TGCGCCAGCAGCCAAACAGGGGATGGCACTGAAGCTTTCTTT,CASSQTGDGTEAFF
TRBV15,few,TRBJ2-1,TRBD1,TGTGCCACCAGCATTGACAGGGTGGAATACAATGAGCAGTTCTTC,CATSIDRVEYNEQFF
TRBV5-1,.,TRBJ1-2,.,TGCGCCAGCAGCTTAACGGGGAATAACTATGGCTACACCTTC,CASSLTGNNYGYTF
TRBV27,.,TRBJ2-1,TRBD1,TGTGCCAGCAGGAGGACAGGGGGCGGGAATGAGCAGTTCTTC,CASRRTGGGNEQFF
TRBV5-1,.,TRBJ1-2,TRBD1,TGCGCCAGCAGTCAGGGGGACAGGGGTGTTGGCTACACCTTC,CASSQGDRGVGYTF
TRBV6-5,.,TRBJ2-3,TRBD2,TGTGCCAGCAGTTTGGGACTAGCGGGGTCTGATACGCAGTATTTT,CASSLGLAGSDTQYF
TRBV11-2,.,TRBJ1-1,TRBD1,TGTGCCAGCAGCCACTTACCTACCTACAGGGGAGGCACTGAAGCTTTCTTT,CASSHLPTYRGGTEAFF
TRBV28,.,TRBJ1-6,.,TGTGCCAGCGTTTGGGGGAGGGGGGACAATTCACCCCTCCACTTT,CASVWGRGDNSPLHF
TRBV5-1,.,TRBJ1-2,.,TGCGCCAGCACCCAGGGGTCGGGTCGGGAGGATGGCTACACCTTC,CASTQGSGREDGYTF
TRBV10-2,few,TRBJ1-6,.,TGCGCCAGCAGCACTCGACAGGAGAATTCACCCCTCCACTTT,CASSTRQENSPLHF
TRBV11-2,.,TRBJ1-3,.,TGTGCCAGCAGCTCACCCTGGGAATCGGAGGGTAGAAACACCATATATTTT,CASSSPWESEGRNTIYF
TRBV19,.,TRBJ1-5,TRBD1,TGTGCCAGTAGATTAGGCCAGACAGGGACTAGGCCCCAGCATTTT,CASRLGQTGTRPQHF
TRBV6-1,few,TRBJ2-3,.,TGTGCCAGCAGTGAAGGGGGAGGTGAGGCAGATACGCAGTATTTT,CASSEGGGEADTQYF
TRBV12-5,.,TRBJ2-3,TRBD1,TGTGCTAGTGGACCGGGACAGGGAGAGGGTACGCAGTATTTT,CASGPGQGEGTQYF
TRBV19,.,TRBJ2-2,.,TGTGCCAGTAGTCAACTAGGCGGACGGTCCGGGGAGCTGTTTTTT,CASSQLGGRSGELFF
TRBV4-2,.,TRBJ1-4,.,TGTGCCAGCAGCCAAGTCCAGACTGCAACTAATGAAAAACTGTTTTTT,CASSQVQTATNEKLFF
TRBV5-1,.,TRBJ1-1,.,TGCGCCAGCAGCTTGTTGTCCAGAACGGGGAACACTGAAGCTTTCTTT,CASSLLSRTGNTEAFF
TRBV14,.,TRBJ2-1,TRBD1,TGTGCCAGCAGCCAAGTAGGACAGGGGTCTGAGCAGTTCTTC,CASSQVGQGSEQFF
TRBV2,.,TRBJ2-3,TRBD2,TGTGCCAGCAGTGAAAGACTAGCGGGAGCAGATACGCAGTATTTT,CASSERLAGADTQYF
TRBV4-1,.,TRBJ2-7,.,TGCGCCAGCAGCCAGACCCTTGTTGTTGGAGACTCCTACGAGCAGTACTTC,CASSQTLVVGDSYEQYF
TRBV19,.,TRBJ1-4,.,TGTGCCAGTAGTGGTCGCAGTGGTGCGGGGGAACTGTTTTTT,CASSGRSGAGELFF
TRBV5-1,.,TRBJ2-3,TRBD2,TGCGCCAGCAGCTACAGCGGGGCTACGCAGTATTTT,CASSYSGATQYF
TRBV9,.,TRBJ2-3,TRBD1,TGCGCCAGCAGCATTACAGGGGGCAAAGATACGCAGTATTTT,CASSITGGKDTQYF
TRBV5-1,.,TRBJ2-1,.,TGCGCCAGCAGCCCTTTCCAGGGGTCCAATGAGCAGTTCTTC,CASSPFQGSNEQFF
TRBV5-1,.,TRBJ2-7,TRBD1,TGCGCCAGCCAGGGACAGGGGGCTGCAGTCTACGAGCAGTACTTC,CASQGQGAAVYEQYF
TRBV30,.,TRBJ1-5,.,TGTGCCTGGAGTCCCGGGATGGCGAGCAATCAGCCCCAGCATTTT,CAWSPGMASNQPQHF
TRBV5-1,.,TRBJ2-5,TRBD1,TGCGCCAGCAGCCCCGGACAGGGCGGGGAGACCCAGTACTTC,CASSPGQGGETQYF
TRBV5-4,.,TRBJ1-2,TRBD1,TGTGCCAGCAGCTCGGACCCTACAGGGGCCGGAGGCTACACCTTC,CASSSDPTGAGGYTF
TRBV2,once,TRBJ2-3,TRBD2,TGTGCCAGCAGCCGAAGACTCGCGGGGGACACAGATACGCAGTATTTT,CASSRRLAGDTDTQYF
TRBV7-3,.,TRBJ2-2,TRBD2,TGTGCCAGCAGCTTTTTTACTAGCGGGGCGAACACCGGGGAGCTGTTTTTT,CASSFFTSGANTGELFF
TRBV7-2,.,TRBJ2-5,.,TGTGCCAGCAGCTTACCCTGGGCTAGCGAGGAGACCCAGTACTTC,CASSLPWASEETQYF
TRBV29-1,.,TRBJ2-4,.,TGCAGCGTTGAAGAGACCGGAGGAAAAAACATTCAGTGCTTC,CSVEETGGKNIQCF
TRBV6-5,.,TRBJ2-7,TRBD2,TGTGCCAGCAGTTTTAGGACTAGCGGGGACTACGAGCAGTACTTC,CASSFRTSGDYEQYF
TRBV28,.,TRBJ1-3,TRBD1,TGTGCCAGCAGTCCCGGACAGGGGGCAGGTGGAAACACCATATATTTT,CASSPGQGAGGNTIYF